This T cell receptor (beta chain) was identified in a study of neurological immune-mediated disorders. Study-level results: Private repertoires in all groups were suggested by the absence of shared CDR3 amino acid sequences among expanded clones across subjects. Expansion of TCR clones was greatest in HTLV-1-associated myelopathy and smallest in multiple sclerosis, where it fell below that of healthy controls.

The starting material, 2 million PBMCs stored at -80 C, gave rise to the unsorted libraries. In this sample, this clonotype turned up many times. What it binds is not known. It was by 5'RACE with 10-nucleotide random UMIs that the cDNA was made. TCRdb redid the calling of the 5' RACE reads with MiXCR, one entry per CDR3 protein. The table lists tens of thousands of distinct CDR3 sequences, over 9% of them singletons. CDR1 is LNHDA, CDR2 SQIVND, per germline (reference sequence). This CDR3 is 14 amino acids long. V lost 3 bases and J 12 bases, leaving 17 bases between the germline ends. The sequenced sample was PBMCs. The receptor's source is a woman aged 40 to 50 with HTLV-1-associated myelopathy (HAM/TSP). The V call is TRBV19, the J call TRBJ1-4; tentatively, D is TRBD1 (6 bases). This CDR3 is CASSIWTANDELFF. For the CDR3, the DNA is TGTGCCAGTAGTATCTGGACAGCCAACGATGAACTGTTTTTT.